The rows below give T cell receptor beta chains drawn from one sample of a study of blood T cell repertoires in COVID-19. Clones were sequenced by immunoSEQ multiplex PCR, and TCRdb holds only the in-frame ones, with some missing. The repertoire holds over 110,000 clones, with 84% as singletons. Sequenced sample: PBMCs or T cells enriched from blood (not recorded which). These receptors were collected from a man over 45 in a cohort exposed to, infected with or recovered from COVID-19 (not recorded which). Both conserved end residues are part of each CDR3. Fields, in order: V gene, J gene, CDR3 length, D gene, clone size, CDR3 DNA, CDR3 protein. D genes are given only for firm matches. A row's size may be missing; if present it is once, few, many or a size class.

V: TRBV5-6
J: TRBJ1-2
length: 12
D: .
size: .
DNA: TGTGCCAGCAGCTCCTTTACCGGGAGCATCGCCTTC
CDR3: CASSSFTGSIAF

V: TRBV19
J: TRBJ1-2
length: 12
D: .
size: .
DNA: TGTGCCAGTAGTCCGGAGGGCTATGGCTACACCTTC
CDR3: CASSPEGYGYTF

V: TRBV2
J: TRBJ2-2
length: 17
D: TRBD1
size: .
DNA: TGTGCCAGCAGCCTGAACGACAGGGGGTATAACACCGGGGAGCTGTTTTTT
CDR3: CASSLNDRGYNTGELFF

V: TRBV12-3/TRBV12-4
J: TRBJ1-1
length: 12
D: .
size: once
DNA: TGTGCCAGCACCTTCTTGGTGGAGGGAGCTTTCTTT
CDR3: CASTFLVEGAFF

V: TRBV4-1
J: TRBJ2-1
length: 17
D: TRBD1
size: .
DNA: TGCGCCAGCAGCCTGCAGGGGCCGGGACAGGCCCTCGTTGGGCAGTTCTTC
CDR3: CASSLQGPGQALVGQFF

V: TRBV12-3/TRBV12-4
J: TRBJ1-1
length: 12
D: .
size: .
DNA: TGTGCCAGCAGTTTAATACTCACTGAAGCTTTCTTT
CDR3: CASSLILTEAFF

V: TRBV3-1/TRBV3-2
J: TRBJ2-1
length: 13
D: .
size: .
DNA: TGTGCCAGCAGCCAAGGATTAGTAACTGAGCAGTTCTTC
CDR3: CASSQGLVTEQFF

V: TRBV6-2/TRBV6-3
J: TRBJ2-1
length: 18
D: TRBD2
size: .
DNA: TGTGCCAGCAGTTCCCTAGCGGGGGCCCTCAGCTCCTACAATGAGCAGTTCTTC
CDR3: CASSSLAGALSSYNEQFF

V: TRBV10-1
J: TRBJ2-7
length: 15
D: .
size: .
DNA: TGCGCCAGCACCCTACTAGCTTTCCCCTCGGGGGAGCAGTACTTC
CDR3: CASTLLAFPSGEQYF

V: TRBV12-3/TRBV12-4
J: TRBJ1-1
length: 12
D: TRBD1
size: .
DNA: TGTGCCGGGAGGGAGGGACAGGGGACAGCTTTCTTT
CDR3: CAGREGQGTAFF